The 18 T cell receptor beta chains in this list originate from one sample, sequenced in a study of CD8 T cells in Susac syndrome. Random-hexamer reverse transcription was applied to about 0.45 to 1 ug RNA. Using its own MiXCR run on the immunoSEQ multiplex PCR reads, TCRdb lists one record per CDR3 protein. In the table there are 150,000 to 200,000 distinct CDR3 sequences, approximately 92% of which are singletons. The sequenced sample consisted of CD4+ T cells from PBMCs. All receptors come from a human donor in good health.

The chain links TRBV12-3 or TRBV12-4 to TRBJ2-2; D call uncertain. The V and J ends lost 2 bases and 4 bases respectively, with 5 bases between them. The CDR3 consists of 13 residues. CDR3 sequence reads: CASSLQVTGELFF. CDR3 sequence (DNA): TGTGCCAGCAGTTTACAGGTCACCGGGGAGCTGTTTTTT.

This clonotype was observed a few times. The genes are TRBV11-2 and TRBJ2-7, with D perhaps matching TRBD1 (6 bases). The CDR3 extends over 14 amino acids. V dropped 6 bases and J dropped 6 bases, with 18 bases sitting between them. The V gene's germline CDR1 is SGHAT and CDR2 FQNNGV. The CDR3 reads CASRPSSTGLEQYF. DNA for the CDR3: TGTGCCAGCAGGCCTTCTTCTACAGGGCTCGAGCAGTACTTC.

The chain couples TRBV5-4 to TRBJ2-3; 9 bases fit TRBD2. Germline V gene data show CDR1 as SGHNT and CDR2 as YYREEE (reference sequence). The CDR3 is made up of 20 amino acids. V was clipped by 1 base and J by 0 bases; unmatched bases: 15. Written as DNA, the CDR3 is TGTGCCAGCAGCTTGAGGGTAGCGGGGGCCATGCAACTTAGCACAGATACGCAGTATTTT. Protein sequence: CASSLRVAGAMQLSTDTQYF. Combining the CDR3 with reference TRBV5-4 and TRBJ2-3 gives the whole variable domain ETGVTQSPTHLIKTRGQQVTLRCSSQSGHNTVSWYQQALGQGPQFIFQYYREEENGRGNFPPRFSGLQFPNYSSELNVNALELDDSALYLCASSLRVAGAMQLSTDTQYFGPGTRLTVL.

This clonotype was detected a few times. The chain employs TRBV25-1 and TRBJ2-7, with 8 bases matching TRBD1. Germline V lookup: CDR1 MGHDK, CDR2 SYGVNS. V lost 7 bases, J lost 2 bases, and 7 bases stayed unmatched. CDR3 size: 14 residues. CDR3 DNA: TGTGCCAGCACCGAGGACAGGGCACCCTACGAGCAGTACTTC. As protein: CASTEDRAPYEQYF.

The chain combines TRBV5-5 with TRBJ2-1; D is unclear. V lost 5 bases and J 6 bases, leaving 18 bases between the germline ends. The CDR3 loop spans 15 amino acids. Germline V gives CDR1 SGHKS, CDR2 YYEKEE (reference sequence). CDR3 nucleotides: TGTGCCAGCAGACCCGCCCAAGGAATTGGCAATGAGCAGTTCTTC. The encoded protein is CASRPAQGIGNEQFF.

This chain connects TRBV12-3 or TRBV12-4 to TRBJ1-2; the D gene is possibly TRBD1 (5 bases). The CDR3 is made up of 16 amino acids. Trimming cost V 0 bases and J 7 bases, with 18 bases left between them. The CDR3 protein is CASSLAPAGSGGGYTF. The CDR3, as DNA: TGTGCCAGCAGTTTAGCCCCAGCAGGTTCGGGGGGTGGCTACACCTTC.

The chain couples TRBV11-2 to TRBJ2-4; D unclear. CDR1 SGHAT and CDR2 FQNNGV come from the germline V gene. V was trimmed by 5 bases and J by 5 bases, leaving 7 bases between them. The CDR3 covers 12 residues. The DNA for the CDR3 is TGTGCCAGCAGCCTTACCCAAAACATTCAGTACTTC. It encodes CASSLTQNIQYF.

This chain links TRBV19 with TRBJ1-2, with TRBD1 matching 9 bases. The CDR3 consists of 15 residues. Trimming at V came to 5 bases and at J to 5 bases, leaving 9 bases not matched to a gene. CDR1 LNHDA and CDR2 SQIVND come from the germline V gene (reference sequence). The CDR3 bases are TGTGCCAGTAGTGTTCTGGGACAGGGTGGATATGGCTACACCTTC. It codes for CASSVLGQGGYGYTF.

V gene TRBV2 combines with J gene TRBJ1-2; TRBD1 matches 7 bases. The CDR3 contains 13 residues. V lost 7 bases, J lost 11 bases, and 13 bases stayed unmatched. Germline CDR1 is SNHLY and CDR2 is FYNNEI. The CDR3 region has the DNA TGTGCCAGCACCCCAGACAGGGAAGGCTATTACACCTTC. Translated: CASTPDREGYYTF. Full variable domain (outside the CDR3, taken from reference TRBV2 and TRBJ1-2): EPEVTQTPSHQVTQMGQEVILRCVPISNHLYFYWYRQILGQKVEFLVSFYNNEISEKSEIFDDQFSVERPDGSNFTLKIRSTKLEDSAMYFCASTPDREGYYTFGSGTRLTVV.

CDR3 in amino acids: CSALGIQGRTEAFF. CDR3 nucleotides: TGCAGTGCTCTAGGAATACAGGGCAGGACTGAAGCTTTCTTT. This chain links TRBV20-1 with TRBJ1-1, with a weak D call TRBD1 (6 bases). The CDR3 consists of 14 residues. V dropped 5 bases and J dropped 5 bases, with 18 bases sitting between them. The V gene's germline CDR1 is DFQATT and CDR2 SNEGSKA (reference sequence).

V gene TRBV2 combines with J gene TRBJ1-6; D is ambiguous. The CDR3 extends over 15 amino acids. Germline assignment: CDR1 SNHLY and CDR2 FYNNEI. V was shortened by 8 bases and J by 5 bases, with 16 bases between the two germline ends. The CDR3 is CASSAQLPDNSPLHF. In DNA, the CDR3 is TGTGCCAGCTCTGCTCAACTCCCCGATAATTCACCCCTCCACTTT.

The chain employs TRBV5-4 and TRBJ1-1; 9 bases agree with TRBD1. The CDR3 runs to 13 residues. Germline lookup yields CDR1 SGHNT and CDR2 YYREEE (reference sequence). The V segment lost 1 base and the J segment 7 bases; nucleotides outside the gene matches: 2. The chain's CDR3 is CASSLSDRGEAFF. The CDR3, as DNA: TGTGCCAGCAGCTTGTCGGACAGGGGTGAAGCTTTCTTT.

The V call is TRBV12-3 or TRBV12-4, the J call TRBJ2-5, with D possibly being TRBD1 or TRBD2 (6 bases each). The length of the CDR3 is 14 residues. The V and J ends lost 2 bases and 5 bases respectively, with 12 bases between them. The CDR3 DNA is TGTGCCAGCAGTTTAAGGGGGGCCGGCGAGACCCAGTACTTC. This translates into CASSLRGAGETQYF.

This clonotype was seen more than once but under ten times. J is TRBJ2-3 and V is TRBV29-1, with 10 nucleotides matching TRBD2. The CDR3 is 14 amino acids. V dropped 6 bases and J dropped 2; count of bases not matched to a gene: 5. The V gene's germline CDR1 is SQVTM and CDR2 ANQGSEA. DNA for the CDR3: TGCAGCGTCGATAGCGGGGGGAACACAGATACGCAGTATTTT. It translates to CSVDSGGNTDTQYF.

The chain has TRBV7-8 and TRBJ2-1; D is possibly TRBD1 (6 bases). V shed 2 bases and J shed 9 bases, with 11 bases lying between them. This CDR3 is built from 13 residues. Germline V CDR1 and CDR2: SGHVS, FQNEAQ. The CDR3 coding sequence is TGTGCCAGCAGCTTACTAACAGGGAGTGAGCAGTTCTTC. This gives the protein CASSLLTGSEQFF.

This clonotype came up once. The chain recombines TRBV29-1 with TRBJ2-5; 13 bases are a match to TRBD2. Germline CDR1 SQVTM, CDR2 ANQGSEA. The J segment lost 1 base and the V segment lost 7 bases, leaving 3 bases of the junction unmatched. The CDR3 runs to 14 residues. The CDR3 DNA is TGCAGCGCCCGACTAGCGGGGGGCCAAGAGACCCAGTACTTC. Encoded protein: CSARLAGGQETQYF.

This chain joins TRBV6-5 and TRBJ2-3; a possible D gene is TRBD1 (6 bases). CDR3 size: 13 residues. Looked up from germline, CDR1 is MNHEY and CDR2 is SVGAGI. V dropped 9 bases and J dropped 0 bases, with 10 bases sitting between them. In nucleotides, the CDR3 is TGTGCCAGTCGAACAGGGAGCACAGATACGCAGTATTTT. Its protein is CASRTGSTDTQYF.

This CDR3 is CASSWQGAETQYF. CDR3 sequence (DNA): TGCGCCAGCAGCTGGCAGGGGGCAGAGACCCAGTACTTC. The gene calls are TRBV5-1 and TRBJ2-5, with 8 bases that match TRBD1. V gave up 3 bases and J gave up 4 bases; unmatched junction bases: 2. From germline, CDR1 is SGHRS and CDR2 YFSETQ. The CDR3 totals 13 residues.